The following is a T cell receptor beta chain sequence with its context. The source of the sample is a study of naive and memory T cell subsets. Amplification of ligated cDNA took four PCR rounds with SP2 and nested alpha and beta constant primers. TCRdb fed the 5' RACE reads into MiXCR, producing one record per CDR3 protein. This sample has more than 60,000 distinct CDR3 sequences, with more than 6% found just once. Trimming took 3 bases from V and 4 from J, leaving 13 bases between them. Germline V CDR1 and CDR2: MNHEY, SMNVEV (reference sequence). The CDR3 has 15 amino acids. A UMI-containing oligonucleotide was joined by 3' ligation to the TCR cDNA template.

The receptor's source is a female donor in good health. This chain connects TRBV27 to TRBJ1-5; D unclear. The CDR3 nucleotides read TGTGCCAGCAGTTTCGCAGGTTCCTTTAATCAGCCCCAGCATTTT. Translated, it gives CASSFAGSFNQPQHF.